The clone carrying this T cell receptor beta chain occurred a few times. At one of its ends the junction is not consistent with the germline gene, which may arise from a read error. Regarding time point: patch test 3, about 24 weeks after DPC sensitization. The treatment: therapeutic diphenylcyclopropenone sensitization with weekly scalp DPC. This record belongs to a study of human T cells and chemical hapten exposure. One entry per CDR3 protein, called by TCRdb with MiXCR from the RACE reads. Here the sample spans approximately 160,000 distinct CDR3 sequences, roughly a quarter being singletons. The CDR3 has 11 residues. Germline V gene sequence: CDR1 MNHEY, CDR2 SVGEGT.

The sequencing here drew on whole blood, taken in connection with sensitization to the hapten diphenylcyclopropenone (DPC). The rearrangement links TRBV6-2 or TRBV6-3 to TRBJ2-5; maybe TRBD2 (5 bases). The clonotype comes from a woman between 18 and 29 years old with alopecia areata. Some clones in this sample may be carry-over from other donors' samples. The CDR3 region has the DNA TGTGCCAGCAGTTACTCGACGGACTGGTGGTTC. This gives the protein CASSYSTDWWF.